The clone carrying this T cell receptor (beta chain) has only a few counts. This record comes from a study of control samples from healthy donors and cancer patients. TCRdb's table, derived via immunoSEQ multiplex PCR, lists solely in-frame clones and lacks some. The data contain about 44,000 clones, more than 75% of them seen just once; the ten biggest clones take up about 9.4%. The length of the CDR3 is 13 residues. V lost 5 bases to trimming and J lost 2 bases, with 9 bases between them. The sequencing input was PBMCs. The V and J genes are TRBV12-3 or TRBV12-4 and TRBJ1-2; no definite D call. The source of this sequence is a woman in her sixties or seventies with lung cancer. The CDR3 bases are TGTGCCAGCAGTCGGCGACGGAACTATGGCTACACCTTC. Its protein product is CASSRRRNYGYTF.